The entry that follows covers one T cell receptor beta chain sequence. The record originates from a study of blood T cell repertoires in COVID-19. Study information: From the United States, Italy and Spain came samples of acute and convalescent COVID-19. Sources were T cells, B-cell-depleted T cells, or PBMCs; the material itself was cDNA or gDNA.

Self-reported history from a screening survey and questionnaire set each donor's cohort. Two consecutive negative NP/OP PCR tests, clearance, or resolved symptoms defined Cohort 3 recovery. The V segment lost 1 base and the J segment 4 bases; nucleotides outside the gene matches: 8. The germline CDR1 and CDR2 sequences are SGHTA and FQGNSA. The CDR3 sequence is 16 residues long. TCRdb's table, derived via immunoSEQ multiplex PCR, lists solely in-frame clones and lacks some. The sample records approximately 300,000 clones, about 92% being singletons. The sequencing sample was made of PBMCs or T cells enriched from blood (not recorded which). The rearrangement uses TRBV7-2 and TRBJ2-7; the match to TRBD1 covers 9 bases. This clonotype was sampled from a woman aged 30 to 39 who had recovered from COVID-19. CDR3: CASSLVSPGQGYEQYF. The CDR3 nucleotides are TGTGCCAGCAGCTTAGTCTCCCCGGGACAGGGATACGAGCAGTACTTC.